A single sample gave rise to the 9 T cell receptor beta chains below, sequenced in a study of circulating and synovial CD4+ cells in juvenile arthritis. Here immunoSEQ multiplex PCR was the method, and the copy in TCRdb shows in-frame clones only, minus some. This table has about 3,800 clones, roughly four fifths appearing once. The sequenced sample was CD4+ T cells from synovial fluid. These receptor sequences come from a human donor with juvenile idiopathic arthritis.

The rearrangement uses TRBV2 and TRBJ2-5; TRBD2 is a possible D gene (6 bases). The CDR3 sequence is 11 residues long. Trimming pared 6 bases from V and 5 bases from J, leaving 7 bases between. The germline V gene encodes CDR1 SNHLY and CDR2 FYNNEI. CDR3 in DNA: TGTGCCAGCAGGCTAGCGGAGACCCAGTACTTC. Its translation is CASRLAETQYF.

This clone was recorded once. The rearrangement uses TRBV19 and TRBJ1-1; TRBD1 matches 10 bases. The CDR3 extends over 14 amino acids. Germline CDR1 reads LNHDA; CDR2 reads SQIVND (reference sequence). With 5 bases clipped from V and 6 bases from J, the junction kept 6 bases outside the gene matches. This CDR3 is CASSSTGGIAEAFF. CDR3 DNA sequence: TGTGCCAGTAGTTCGACAGGGGGCATCGCTGAAGCTTTCTTT. The variable domain in full, completed from reference TRBV19 and TRBJ1-1, reads DGGITQSPKYLFRKEGQNVTLSCEQNLNHDAMYWYRQDPGQGLRLIYYSQIVNDFQKGDIAEGYSVSREKKESFPLTVTSAQKNPTAFYLCASSSTGGIAEAFFGQGTRLTVV.

The V and J genes are TRBV15 and TRBJ2-2; 7 bases are shared with TRBD1. Trimming cost V 4 bases and J 2 bases; bases outside gene matches: 7. The CDR3 is made up of 16 amino acids. Germline CDR1 reads LNHNV; CDR2 reads YYDKDF (reference sequence). In DNA, the CDR3 is TGTGCCACCAGCACGAAGCAGGGGGTAAACACCGGGGAGCTGTTTTTT. Translating gives CATSTKQGVNTGELFF.

The rearrangement joins TRBV4-1 to TRBJ2-7; 9 bases are a match to TRBD1. Germline CDR1 and CDR2: MGHRA and YSYEKL. The V gene end was trimmed by 1 base and the J gene end by 3 bases; junction bases not matched to a gene: 4. The CDR3 is 15 residues long. CDR3 nucleotides: TGCGCCAGCAGCCAAGGGGGACAGGGTCACTACGAGCAGTACTTC. Translating it yields CASSQGGQGHYEQYF.

This CDR3 reads CSVEDVDRAGNTIYF. The DNA for the CDR3 is TGCAGCGTTGAAGACGTCGACAGGGCCGGAAACACCATATATTTT. This chain uses TRBV29-1 with TRBJ1-3, with 7 bases fitting TRBD1. Germline trimming cut 0 bases from V and 4 bases from J; bases unmatched to any gene: 6. The CDR3 length is 15 residues. Germline V gives CDR1 SQVTM, CDR2 ANQGSEA.

The chain uses TRBV9 and TRBJ2-3; D is undetermined. From germline, CDR1 is SGDLS and CDR2 YYNGEE. The CDR3 totals 16 residues. Trimming cost V 0 bases and J 2 bases, with 13 bases left between them. The CDR3 is CASSVGGSPITDTQYF. As DNA, the CDR3 is TGTGCCAGCAGCGTAGGCGGCAGCCCGATCACAGATACGCAGTATTTT. Full variable domain (remainder filled in from reference TRBV9 and TRBJ2-3): DSGVTQTPKHLITATGQRVTLRCSPRSGDLSVYWYQQSLDQGLQFLIQYYNGEERAKGNILERFSAQQFPDLHSELNLSSLELGDSALYFCASSVGGSPITDTQYFGPGTRLTVL.

The J gene is TRBJ2-3, the V gene TRBV13; D gene uncertain. Germline V gene lookup returns CDR1 PRHDT and CDR2 FYEKMQ (reference sequence). V dropped 2 bases and J dropped 4 bases, with 10 bases sitting between them. The CDR3 has 14 amino acids. CDR3 loop: CASSLSVQSDTQYF. The DNA of the CDR3 is TGTGCCAGCAGCTTATCTGTGCAGTCAGATACGCAGTATTTT.

The rearrangement joins TRBV4-1 to TRBJ2-3; D is perhaps TRBD2 (5 bases). With 0 bases removed from V and 0 bases from J, the gap between germline ends came to 13 bases. Germline assignment: CDR1 MGHRA and CDR2 YSYEKL. The CDR3 is 17 residues long. This chain's CDR3 is CASSQDAEATSTDTQYF. DNA for the CDR3: TGCGCCAGCAGCCAAGATGCGGAGGCCACTAGCACAGATACGCAGTATTTT.

This chain uses TRBV6-1 with TRBJ2-7; 7 bases agree with TRBD1. Trimming at V came to 6 bases and at J to 5 bases, leaving 13 bases not matched to a gene. This CDR3 is built from 15 residues. The germline V gene has CDR1 MNHNS and CDR2 SASEGT. This CDR3 is CASSVGYTGADEQYF. For the CDR3, the DNA is TGTGCCAGCAGCGTGGGATACACAGGGGCGGACGAGCAGTACTTC.